One and the same sample provided the 16 T cell receptor beta chains below, sequenced in a study of graft-versus-host responses after intestinal transplantation. The protocol was immunoSEQ multiplex PCR, while the TCRdb copy is restricted to in-frame clones and leaves out a portion. Of about 89,000 clones in the sample, about nine tenths were seen once. What these receptors recognize is not known. The material sequenced was unstimulated CD4+ T cells sorted from spleen or lymph node cells, taken before intestinal transplant. The receptor source for this set is a human donor who received an intestinal transplant.

This chain joins TRBV15 and TRBJ1-2; 9 bases fit TRBD1. Germline assignment: CDR1 LNHNV and CDR2 YYDKDF (reference sequence). The CDR3 length is 14 residues. With V trimmed by 5 bases and J by 4 bases, 5 bases remained unmatched. The CDR3 DNA reads TGTGCCACCAGCCCGAGGGGACAGGGCTATGGCTACACCTTC. Residues: CATSPRGQGYGYTF.

V is TRBV19 and J is TRBJ1-2; 7 bases agree with TRBD1. This CDR3 has 14 residues. Germline CDR1 reads LNHDA; CDR2 reads SQIVND (reference sequence). After removal of 3 bases from V and 4 bases from J, the junction contained 5 bases not matched to a gene. The CDR3 reads CASSILGGSYGYTF. DNA of the CDR3: TGTGCCAGTAGTATTTTAGGGGGCAGCTATGGCTACACCTTC.

The rearrangement joins TRBV11-2 to TRBJ2-7, with 8 bases lining up with TRBD2. This CDR3 is built from 15 residues. The germline V gene has CDR1 SGHAT and CDR2 FQNNGV. Losses at the gene ends were 3 bases for V and 3 bases for J; bases not matched to a gene: 7. CDR3 sequence: CASSFNRGGIYEQYF. The CDR3 DNA follows: TGTGCCAGCAGCTTCAACCGGGGGGGCATCTACGAGCAGTACTTC.

This chain connects TRBV5-1 to TRBJ2-1; TRBD1 agrees at 9 bases. Per the germline V gene, CDR1 is SGHRS and CDR2 is YFSETQ. The CDR3 is 16 amino acids. V gave up 0 bases and J gave up 6 bases; unmatched junction bases: 7. The CDR3 sequence: CASSLAPDRGSNEQFF. In DNA form, the CDR3 reads TGCGCCAGCAGCTTGGCCCCGGACAGGGGAAGCAATGAGCAGTTCTTC. The complete variable domain, with remaining parts taken from reference TRBV5-1 and TRBJ2-1, reads KAGVTQTPRYLIKTRGQQVTLSCSPISGHRSVSWYQQTPGQGLQFLFEYFSETQRNKGNFPGRFSGRQFSNSRSEMNVSTLELGDSALYLCASSLAPDRGSNEQFFGPGTRLTVL.

The chain combines TRBV10-1 with TRBJ2-7; TRBD2 is a possible D gene (6 bases). The CDR3 loop spans 14 amino acids. The V and J ends lost 0 bases and 6 bases respectively, with 12 bases between them. CDR1 WNHNN and CDR2 SYGVQD come from the germline V gene (reference sequence). CDR3 DNA: TGCGCCAGCAGTGAGTCTAGTAGCGGTGGCGAGCAGTACTTC. This gives the protein CASSESSSGGEQYF.

The rearrangement uses TRBV7-9 and TRBJ2-6; no firm D call. The germline V gene has CDR1 SEHNR and CDR2 FQNEAQ (reference sequence). The ends were cut back, 9 bases at V and 0 bases at J, with 9 bases in the middle. CDR3 length: 14 amino acids. As DNA, the CDR3 is TGTGCCAGTAACTACCTCTCTGGGGCCAACGTCCTGACTTTC. Translating it yields CASNYLSGANVLTF.

This rearrangement joins TRBV4-2 to TRBJ2-3, with TRBD2 matching over 10 bases. Germline V CDR1 and CDR2: LGHNA, YNFKEQ. The CDR3 runs to 17 residues. V trimming: 0 bases; J trimming: 4 bases; junction bases outside the gene matches: 7. This CDR3 is CASSQDWASGGSDTQYF. The CDR3 coding sequence is TGTGCCAGCAGCCAAGATTGGGCTAGCGGGGGTTCAGATACGCAGTATTTT.

The chain couples TRBV7-2 to TRBJ2-5, with D maybe TRBD1 (5 bases). Per germline, CDR1 SGHTA and CDR2 FQGNSA. Deletions cut 2 bases from V and 9 bases from J, with 19 bases between. The CDR3 runs to 15 residues. The CDR3 DNA reads as TGTGCCAGCAGCTTAAGGTCAGGGTTTCCCAAGGCCCAGTACTTC. Amino acid sequence: CASSLRSGFPKAQYF. Filled out from reference TRBV7-2 and TRBJ2-5, the complete variable domain reads GAGVSQSPSNKVTEKGKDVELRCDPISGHTALYWYRQSLGQGLEFLIYFQGNSAPDKSGLPSDRFSAERTGGSVSTLTIQRTQQEDSAVYLCASSLRSGFPKAQYFGPGTRLLVL.

This clone was observed a single time. The V and J genes are TRBV10-3 and TRBJ2-3; 11 positions match TRBD2. CDR1 is ENHRY and CDR2 is SYGVKD in the germline V gene. This CDR3 contains 15 residues. Unmatched junction bases numbered 4, after V lost 6 bases and J lost 2 bases. DNA of the CDR3: TGTGCCATCAGCGTTAGCGGGGGGGCCACAGATACGCAGTATTTT. Protein: CAISVSGGATDTQYF.

J is TRBJ2-7 and V is TRBV18; perhaps TRBD1 as D (6 bases). Per the germline V gene, CDR1 is KGHSH and CDR2 is LQKENI. This CDR3 is built from 14 residues. Trimming took 1 base from V and 0 from J, leaving 7 bases between them. The CDR3 nucleotides are TGTGCCAGCTCACCACGGGACATCTCCTACGAGCAGTACTTC. It yields the protein CASSPRDISYEQYF.

This sequence joins TRBV5-6 and TRBJ1-1, with 7 bases that match TRBD1. The CDR3 consists of 15 residues. Trimming took 1 base from V and 4 from J; bases not matched to a gene: 7. CDR1 SGHDT and CDR2 YYEEEE come from the germline V gene. CDR3 sequence: CASSLYDRVVTEAFF. The CDR3 DNA follows: TGTGCCAGCAGCTTGTACGACAGGGTCGTCACTGAAGCTTTCTTT. The full variable domain, in which reference TRBV5-6 and TRBJ1-1 provide the parts outside the CDR3, is DAGVTQSPTHLIKTRGQQVTLRCSPKSGHDTVSWYQQALGQGPQFIFQYYEEEERQRGNFPDRFSGHQFPNYSSELNVNALLLGDSALYLCASSLYDRVVTEAFFGQGTRLTVV.

The rearrangement links TRBV5-1 to TRBJ1-2; TRBD1 matches 9 bases. CDR3 size: 13 residues. CDR1 is SGHRS, CDR2 YFSETQ, per germline. Trimming at V came to 4 bases and at J to 6 bases, leaving 4 bases not matched to a gene. CDR3 residues: CASSRGQGNGYTF. The DNA of the CDR3 is TGCGCCAGCAGCCGGGGACAGGGTAATGGCTACACCTTC.

V usage is TRBV2 and J usage is TRBJ1-3; D call uncertain. V was shortened by 8 bases and J by 0 bases, with 11 bases between the two germline ends. The CDR3 extends over 14 amino acids. Germline V CDR1 and CDR2: SNHLY, FYNNEI. CDR3 DNA sequence: TGTGCCAGCCATACCCGGGACTCTGGAAACACCATATATTTT. This gives the protein CASHTRDSGNTIYF. The full variable domain, rest sourced from reference TRBV2 and TRBJ1-3, is EPEVTQTPSHQVTQMGQEVILRCVPISNHLYFYWYRQILGQKVEFLVSFYNNEISEKSEIFDDQFSVERPDGSNFTLKIRSTKLEDSAMYFCASHTRDSGNTIYFGEGSWLTVV.

This chain uses TRBV11-3 with TRBJ2-3, with D possibly being TRBD1 (5 bases). CDR1 is SGHNT and CDR2 is YENEEA in the germline V gene. With 1 base removed from V and 0 bases from J, the gap between germline ends came to 11 bases. The CDR3 is made up of 16 amino acids. The CDR3 DNA follows: TGTGCCAGCAGCTTAGTGGTGGGGCGTAGCACAGATACGCAGTATTTT. Translated, it gives CASSLVVGRSTDTQYF.

The chain has TRBV18 and TRBJ1-1, with TRBD1 matching 10 bases. CDR3 length: 14 residues. V shed 4 bases and J 5 bases; nucleotides not matched to a gene: 4. Germline CDR1 KGHSH, CDR2 LQKENI. The CDR3 sequence: CASSLDRGLTEAFF. CDR3 nucleotide sequence: TGTGCCAGCTCACTTGACAGGGGGCTGACTGAAGCTTTCTTT.

This clone has just one count. The gene calls are TRBV5-4 and TRBJ2-5, with D possibly being TRBD1 (5 bases). This CDR3 is built from 14 residues. Trimming stripped 0 bases from V and 3 bases from J, with 9 bases between. The V gene's germline CDR1 is SGHNT and CDR2 YYREEE (reference sequence). The CDR3 protein is CASSLEGREETQYF. CDR3 sequence (DNA): TGTGCCAGCAGCTTGGAAGGCAGGGAAGAGACCCAGTACTTC.